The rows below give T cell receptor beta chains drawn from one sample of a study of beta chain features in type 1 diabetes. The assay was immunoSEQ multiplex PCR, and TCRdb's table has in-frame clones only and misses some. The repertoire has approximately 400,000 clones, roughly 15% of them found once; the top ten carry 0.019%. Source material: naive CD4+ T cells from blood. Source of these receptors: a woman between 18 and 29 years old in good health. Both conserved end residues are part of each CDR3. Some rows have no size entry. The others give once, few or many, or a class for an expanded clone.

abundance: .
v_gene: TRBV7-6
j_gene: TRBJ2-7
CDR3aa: CASSAGLAGAYEQYF

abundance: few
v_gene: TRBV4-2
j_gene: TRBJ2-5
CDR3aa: CASSQLTSGIGETQYF

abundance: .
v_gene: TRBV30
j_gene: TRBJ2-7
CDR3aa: CAWSSLYEQYF

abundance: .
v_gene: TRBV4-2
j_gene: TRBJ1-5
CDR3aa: CASSHGQGGNQPQHF

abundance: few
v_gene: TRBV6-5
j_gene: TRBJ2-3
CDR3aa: CASSLTARTDTQYF

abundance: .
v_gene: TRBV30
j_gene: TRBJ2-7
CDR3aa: CAWSPRTLVYEQYF

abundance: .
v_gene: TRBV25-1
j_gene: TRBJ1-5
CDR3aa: CASSESRRTFNQPQHF

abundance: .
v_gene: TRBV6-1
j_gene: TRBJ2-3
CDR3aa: CASGLGPAATDTQYF

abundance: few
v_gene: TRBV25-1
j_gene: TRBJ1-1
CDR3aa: CASSEFYSGAWNTEAFF

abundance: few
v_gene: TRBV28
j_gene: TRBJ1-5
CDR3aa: CASRDGGGGNQPQHF

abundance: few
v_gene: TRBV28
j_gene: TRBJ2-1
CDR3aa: CASGGRNEQFF

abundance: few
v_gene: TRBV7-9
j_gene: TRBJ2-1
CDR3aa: CASSLLLRDRRIVEQFF

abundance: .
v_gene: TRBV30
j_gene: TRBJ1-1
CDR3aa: CAWSGLINTEAFF

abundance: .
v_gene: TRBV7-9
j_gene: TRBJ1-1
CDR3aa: CASSLASSTEAFF

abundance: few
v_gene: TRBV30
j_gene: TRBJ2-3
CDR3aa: CAWKASGSITDTQYF

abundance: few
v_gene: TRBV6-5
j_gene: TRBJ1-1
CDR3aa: CASSPAGTTSEAFF

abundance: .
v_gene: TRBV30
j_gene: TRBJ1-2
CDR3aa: CAWKVHAAAYYGYTF

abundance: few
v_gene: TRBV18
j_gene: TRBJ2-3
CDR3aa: CASSPQQGAGTDTQYF

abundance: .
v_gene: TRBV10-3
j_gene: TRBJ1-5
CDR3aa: CAISWTVGGNQPQHF

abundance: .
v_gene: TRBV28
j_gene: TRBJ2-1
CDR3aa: CASSLYNEQFF

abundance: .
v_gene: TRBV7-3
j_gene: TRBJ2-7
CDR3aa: CASSPSSGEMYEQYF

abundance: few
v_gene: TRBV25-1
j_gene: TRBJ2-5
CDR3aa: CASSSGRGNSRYQETQYF

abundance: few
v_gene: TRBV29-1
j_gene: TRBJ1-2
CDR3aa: CSARTGEDGYTF

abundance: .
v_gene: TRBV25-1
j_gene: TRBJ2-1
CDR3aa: CASSLLQGTEFF

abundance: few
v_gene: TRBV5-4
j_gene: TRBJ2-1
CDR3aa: CASSSAGGLYNEQFF

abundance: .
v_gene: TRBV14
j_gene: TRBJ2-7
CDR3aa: CASSQEFSGYEQYF

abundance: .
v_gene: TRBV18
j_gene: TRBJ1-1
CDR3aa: CASSPSPNTEAFF

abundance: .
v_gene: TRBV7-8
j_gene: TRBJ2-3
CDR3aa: CASSLEARGTDTQYF

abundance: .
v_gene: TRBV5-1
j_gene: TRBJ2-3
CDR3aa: CASAFGTSGRTDTQYF

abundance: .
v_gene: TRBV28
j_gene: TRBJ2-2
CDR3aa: CASSRDTSNTGELFF

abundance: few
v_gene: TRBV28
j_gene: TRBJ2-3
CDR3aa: CASTPNTDTQYF

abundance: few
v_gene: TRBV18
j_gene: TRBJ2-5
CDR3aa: CASSQDRRAQETQYF

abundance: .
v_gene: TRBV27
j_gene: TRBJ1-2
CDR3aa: CASSPGGYTF

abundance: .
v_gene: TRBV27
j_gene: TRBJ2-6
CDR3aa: CASGTGAFSGANVLTF

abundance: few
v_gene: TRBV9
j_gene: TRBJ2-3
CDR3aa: CASSVAPRNTDTQYF

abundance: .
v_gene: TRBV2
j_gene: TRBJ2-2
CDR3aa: CASSLQDSTGELFF

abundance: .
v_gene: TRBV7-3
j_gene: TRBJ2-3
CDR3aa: CASSRSGGGTDTQYF

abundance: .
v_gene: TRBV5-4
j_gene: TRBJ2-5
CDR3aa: CASSSTRSPEETQYF

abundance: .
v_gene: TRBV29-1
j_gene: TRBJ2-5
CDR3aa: CSVDPFRLASIETQYF

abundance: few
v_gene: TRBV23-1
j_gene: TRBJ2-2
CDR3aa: CASRTDRTTGELFF

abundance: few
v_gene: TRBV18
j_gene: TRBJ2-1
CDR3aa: CASSPLDSPYNEQFF

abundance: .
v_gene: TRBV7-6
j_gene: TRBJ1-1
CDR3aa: CASSRGNTEAFF

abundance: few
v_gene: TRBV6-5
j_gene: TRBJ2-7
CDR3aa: CASSYIAGSSYEQYF

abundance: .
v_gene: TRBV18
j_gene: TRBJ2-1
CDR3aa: CASSPPDTGSIGNEQFF

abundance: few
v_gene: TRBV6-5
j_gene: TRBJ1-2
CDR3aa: CASSYQGNYGYTF

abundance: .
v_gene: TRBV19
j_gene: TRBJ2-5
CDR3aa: CASSIRGETQYF

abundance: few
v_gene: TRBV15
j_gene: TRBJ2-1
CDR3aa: CATSRDRWRSGSYNEQFF

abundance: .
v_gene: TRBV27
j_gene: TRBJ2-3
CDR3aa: CASRGASGRTDTQYF